This TCR beta chain was found in a study of blood T cell repertoires in COVID-19 (dated by TCRdb to about 2020). Study-level background: The collaborator samples originated in the United States, Italy and Spain and spanned the acute and convalescent phases of COVID-19. The prospective study material was composed of cDNA or gDNA derived from T cells, B-cell-depleted T cells, or PBMCs. The samples were drawn from two sources: the first 160 participants of the ongoing ImmuneRACE study, and fewer than 1,500 subjects contributed by 6 global collaborators. Nearly every sample came with metadata listing a de-identified subject ID, COVID-19 status, age in years and sex. Deeply sampled blood TCRbeta repertoires from subjects exposed to, actively infected with, or recovered from COVID-19 were included in the dataset. Where available, HLA class I and class II types were obtained from metadata supplied by the sample provider rather than from assay-based typing. The repertoires were released in a freely available public database intended as a resource for research on the immune response to SARS-CoV-2. Paper-wide results and their limitations: How much clinical and demographic metadata was included differed by source and by participant, and the metadata was provided uncurated.

The CDR3, from cysteine to phenylalanine, totals 15 residues. Only the CDR3 region is kept as DNA, spanning 45 bases read in frame from base 1. From V the trimming removes 6 bases and from J it removes 1 base, while the gene matches leave 10 bases of the junction unaccounted for. Based on the germline V gene, the CDR1 and CDR2 sequences are SGHRS and YFSETQ. The immunoSEQ Assay, a bias-controlled multiplex PCR, was used to amplify TCRbeta CDR3 regions from genomic DNA. The paper's data handling went like this. Nucleated cell counts per sample were estimated from amplification of reference gene primers within the assay. Sequence reads were collapsed and filtered to measure the absolute abundance of every unique TCRbeta CDR3 rearrangement. Productive Simpson clonality was computed per sample as the square root of Simpson's diversity index over productive rearrangements. TCRdb mirrors the immuneACCESS table, restricted to in-frame sequences. Some clones are absent from its copies; in checked studies, under half trace to an unresolved V gene, and the reason for the others is unknown. Clone size and V and J calls were adopted from that table, with D and trimming inferred from the DNA. For this sample there are 350,000 to 500,000 clones; approximately 90% appear just once. Approximately 1.3% of the sample goes to the ten largest clones.

In the prospective study, participants were roughly 18 to 95 years old, resided in about two dozen geographic areas of the United States, and were enrolled through a virtual design. In the prospective study, participants were assigned to cohorts based on the clinical history participants reported in a screening survey and a study questionnaire. Exposed participants had been in contact, within 2 weeks of entering the study, with a person who had a PCR-confirmed or clinician-diagnosed case of COVID-19. Each participant in the prospective study had whole blood, serum and a nasopharyngeal or oropharyngeal swab collected by mobile phlebotomists. Participants in the prospective study had the option to provide additional blood draws and questionnaires over a roughly two-month period. Before DNA extraction, blood samples from the prospective study were shipped at room temperature or frozen. Concerning this clone itself: Its antigen has not been determined. No qualities accompany the bases; no much larger clone lies one base away.

The source is a woman in her late teens or twenties who had been exposed to COVID-19. The V and J segments used are TRBV5-1 and TRBJ2-7, with 7 bases matching TRBD2. The specimen was PBMCs or T cells enriched from blood (not recorded which). CDR3 reads: CASTIGEGGSYEQYF. In nucleotide form, the sequence is TGCGCCAGCACCATCGGGGAGGGCGGATCCTACGAGCAGTACTTC.